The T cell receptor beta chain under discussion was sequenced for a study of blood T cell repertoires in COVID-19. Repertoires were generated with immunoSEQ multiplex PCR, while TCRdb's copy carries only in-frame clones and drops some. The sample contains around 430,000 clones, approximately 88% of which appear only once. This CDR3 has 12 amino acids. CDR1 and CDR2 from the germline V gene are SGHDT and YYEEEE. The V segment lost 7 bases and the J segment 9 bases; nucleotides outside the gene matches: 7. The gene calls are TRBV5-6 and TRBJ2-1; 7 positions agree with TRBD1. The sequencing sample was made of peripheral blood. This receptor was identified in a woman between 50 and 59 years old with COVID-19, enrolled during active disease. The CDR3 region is CASEGAGFEQFF. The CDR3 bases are TGTGCCAGCGAGGGGGCCGGGTTTGAGCAGTTCTTC.